The present entry profiles one T cell receptor beta chain with its context. The assay was immunoSEQ multiplex PCR, and TCRdb's table has in-frame clones only and misses some. The table shows roughly 140,000 clones, with 85% occurring only once. These data belong to a study of blood T cell repertoires in COVID-19. The germline V and J ends were trimmed by 0 bases and 8 bases, with 16 bases remaining between them. The germline CDR1 and CDR2 sequences are ENHRY and SYGVKD. The CDR3 is made up of 15 amino acids. The sequence came from a woman between 55 and 75 years old with COVID-19, enrolled during active disease. The chain joins TRBV10-3 to TRBJ1-2; TRBD1 is a possible D gene (6 bases). Sequencing was performed on peripheral blood. CDR3 DNA: TGTGCCATCAGTGAGTCGGCTCAGGGGAGAGGCGGCTACACCTTC. This sequence encodes CAISESAQGRGGYTF.